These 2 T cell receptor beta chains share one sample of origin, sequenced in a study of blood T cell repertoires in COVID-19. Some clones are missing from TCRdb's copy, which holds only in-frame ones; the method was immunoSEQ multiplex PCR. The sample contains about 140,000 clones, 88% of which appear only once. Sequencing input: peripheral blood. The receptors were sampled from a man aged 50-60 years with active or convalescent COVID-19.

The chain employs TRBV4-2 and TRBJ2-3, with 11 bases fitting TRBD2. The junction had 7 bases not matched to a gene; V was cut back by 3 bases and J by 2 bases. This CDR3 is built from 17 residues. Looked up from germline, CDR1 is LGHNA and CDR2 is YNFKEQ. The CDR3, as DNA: TGTGCCAGCAGCCACCTCACGGGACTAGCGGTCACAGATACGCAGTATTTT. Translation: CASSHLTGLAVTDTQYF.

The CDR3: CASSKVVGVDVTGDLNEQFF. CDR3 bases: TGTGCCAGCAGCAAAGTCGTAGGTGTGGACGTGACAGGGGACCTCAATGAGCAGTTCTTC. The chain employs TRBV21-1 and TRBJ2-1; the table's D call, TRBD1, has no DNA check behind it. TRBV21-1 is listed as a pseudogene. This CDR3 has 20 amino acids.